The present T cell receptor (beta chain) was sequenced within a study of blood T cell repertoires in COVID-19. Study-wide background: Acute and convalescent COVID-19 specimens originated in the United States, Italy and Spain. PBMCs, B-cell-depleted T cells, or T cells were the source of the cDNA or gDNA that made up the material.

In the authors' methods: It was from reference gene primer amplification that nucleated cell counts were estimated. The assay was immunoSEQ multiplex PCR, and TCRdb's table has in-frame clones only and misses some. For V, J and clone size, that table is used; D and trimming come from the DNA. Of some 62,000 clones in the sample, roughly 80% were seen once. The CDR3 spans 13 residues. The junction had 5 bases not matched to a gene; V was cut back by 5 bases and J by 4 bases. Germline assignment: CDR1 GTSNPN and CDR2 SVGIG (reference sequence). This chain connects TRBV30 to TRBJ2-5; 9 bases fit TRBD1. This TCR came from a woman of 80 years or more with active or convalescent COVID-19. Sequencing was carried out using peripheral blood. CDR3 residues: CAWGTGRRETQYF. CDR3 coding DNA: TGTGCCTGGGGGACAGGGAGGCGAGAGACCCAGTACTTC.